This T cell receptor (beta chain) appears in the sequencing data of a study of cytomegalovirus exposure and HLA in healthy donors. Researchers ran the PCR with 60 Vbeta and 13 Jbeta primers. Sequenced by immunoSEQ multiplex PCR; TCRdb stores in-frame clones only, minus some. The sample lists 65,000 to 85,000 clones; 65% to 70% were seen once. V trimming: 2 bases; J trimming: 7 bases; junction bases outside the gene matches: 5. The CDR3 is made up of 14 amino acids. CDR1 and CDR2 from the germline V gene are ENHRY and SYGVKD. The chain is built from TRBV10-3 and TRBJ1-2; 9 nucleotides agree with TRBD1. This receptor was obtained from a male donor in good health and CMV-seropositive. Material for sequencing was PBMCs. The CDR3 DNA reads TGTGCCATCAGTGAGGGGGACAGGGTGTCTGGCTACACCTTC. Amino acids: CAISEGDRVSGYTF.